This section outlines one T cell receptor (beta chain) sequence together with its context. With V trimmed by 3 bases and J by 1 base, 13 bases remained unmatched. The CDR3 is 18 residues long. Germline V gene sequence: CDR1 SGDLS, CDR2 YYNGEE. 13 Jbeta primers and 60 Vbeta primers were used for the PCR. Some clones are missing from TCRdb's copy, which holds only in-frame ones; the method was immunoSEQ multiplex PCR. The sample holds approximately 150,000 clones, 70% to 80% seen once. The entry originates in a study of cytomegalovirus exposure and HLA in healthy donors. The chain carries TRBV9 and TRBJ1-1; 9 bases align to TRBD1. This clonotype was sampled from a woman under 30 in good health and CMV-seropositive. Sequenced: PBMCs. The CDR3 region is CASSGRGTGIGANTEAFF. In DNA, the CDR3 is TGTGCCAGCAGCGGGAGGGGGACAGGGATCGGGGCGAACACTGAAGCTTTCTTT. Full variable domain (remainder filled in from reference TRBV9 and TRBJ1-1): DSGVTQTPKHLITATGQRVTLRCSPRSGDLSVYWYQQSLDQGLQFLIQYYNGEERAKGNILERFSAQQFPDLHSELNLSSLELGDSALYFCASSGRGTGIGANTEAFFGQGTRLTVV.